The entry that follows covers one T cell receptor beta chain sequence. This sample is drawn from a study of blood T cell repertoires in COVID-19. With 0 bases removed from V and 4 bases from J, the gap between germline ends came to 9 bases. The germline gives CDR1 MNHNS, CDR2 SASEGT. The CDR3 extends over 14 amino acids. Original analysis: Cell counts per sample came from amplifying reference gene primers. Sequencing was performed with immunoSEQ multiplex PCR; in TCRdb, only in-frame clones are kept and a portion is missing. V and J calls and clone size are as listed in that table; D and trimming were resolved from the DNA. The sample carries around 180,000 clones, around 90% recorded once.

This chain joins TRBV6-1 and TRBJ1-2; no clear D. Material for sequencing was peripheral blood. The receptor was isolated from a man in his 60s with acute or convalescent COVID-19. CDR3 loop: CASSEAVAVYGYTF. The DNA of the CDR3 is TGTGCCAGCAGTGAAGCGGTGGCAGTCTATGGCTACACCTTC.